This TCR beta chain was identified in a study of OX40 agonist ivuxolimab in advanced cancers. The protocol was immunoSEQ multiplex PCR, while the TCRdb copy is restricted to in-frame clones and leaves out a portion. The sample lists around 63,000 clones; about nine tenths were seen once. Germline V CDR1 and CDR2: MNHEY, SVGAGI. The CDR3 consists of 14 residues. The V and J ends lost 3 bases and 5 bases respectively, with 11 bases between them. The TCR sequence derives from an adult with an advanced solid tumor such as melanoma, head and neck, liver or kidney cancer. The rearrangement links TRBV6-5 to TRBJ2-1; TRBD1 might be the D (6 bases). The source material was CD4+ or CD8+ T cells sorted from blood, sampled in a trial of the OX40 agonist ivuxolimab. CDR3 amino acids: CASSYSDRNNEQFF. The CDR3 DNA is TGTGCCAGCAGTTATTCGGACAGAAACAATGAGCAGTTCTTC.